The next 18 T cell receptor beta chains were all read from a single sample in a study of blood T cell repertoires in COVID-19. Data came from immunoSEQ multiplex PCR; TCRdb stores just in-frame clones and leaves some out. The sample yields around 90,000 clones, about 90% seen once. The material sequenced was peripheral blood. The receptors come from a male donor with acute or convalescent COVID-19.

Remarks on this clone: The identical CDR3 is also encoded by other nucleotide sequences in the sample. The J gene is TRBJ1-5, the V gene TRBV3-1 (or the pseudogene TRBV3-2), with D perhaps TRBD1 (6 bases). The V end lost 3 bases, the J end lost 2 bases, and 11 bases lay between the germline ends. This CDR3 spans 15 amino acids. Germline values: CDR1 LGHDT, CDR2 YNNKEL (reference sequence). The CDR3 DNA follows: TGTGCCAGCAGCCAGACACAGGGTGGCAATCAGCCCCAGCATTTT. This encodes CASSQTQGGNQPQHF.

The rearrangement uses TRBV9 and TRBJ1-6; D is perhaps TRBD1 (5 bases). Germline V gives CDR1 SGDLS, CDR2 YYNGEE. The CDR3 consists of 15 residues. V was shortened by 0 bases and J by 7 bases, with 11 bases between the two germline ends. This CDR3 reads CASSVGIDRNSPLHF. In DNA form, the CDR3 reads TGTGCCAGCAGCGTAGGAATAGACAGAAATTCACCCCTCCACTTT.

This clone was counted only a few times. This sequence joins TRBV15 and TRBJ2-3, with a possible D match to TRBD2 (7 bases). The V gene lost 5 bases and the J gene lost 1 base, with 19 bases spanning the gap. The CDR3 is made up of 17 amino acids. Germline lookup yields CDR1 LNHNV and CDR2 YYDKDF (reference sequence). CDR3 residues: CATSGQGRGARTDTQYF. The CDR3 nucleotides are TGTGCCACCAGCGGCCAAGGGAGGGGGGCACGCACAGATACGCAGTATTTT.

The chain couples TRBV9 to TRBJ1-3; possible D gene TRBD1, 5 bases. V shed 2 bases and J shed 4 bases, with 13 bases lying between them. The CDR3 spans 15 residues. Germline V CDR1 and CDR2: SGDLS, YYNGEE. CDR3 in DNA: TGTGCCAGCAGCGTCGCTCAGGGTGCAGGAAACACCATATATTTT. This gives the protein CASSVAQGAGNTIYF.

The rearrangement uses TRBV6-5 and TRBJ2-1; 10 bases match TRBD2. V lost 6 bases to trimming and J lost 5 bases; unmatched junction nucleotides: 7. This CDR3 has 15 residues. CDR1 MNHEY and CDR2 SVGAGI come from the germline V gene. CDR3 sequence (DNA): TGTGCCAGCAGGGCGAGCGGGGGGGCGAACAATGAGCAGTTCTTC. Encoded protein: CASRASGGANNEQFF.

V is TRBV5-8 and J is TRBJ2-5, with a possible D match to TRBD1 (6 bases). Trimming took 5 bases from V and 5 from J, leaving 13 bases between them. From germline, CDR1 is SGHTS and CDR2 YDEGEE. CDR3 length equals 13 residues. Here the CDR3 reads CASRSGQLETQYF. CDR3 nucleotides: TGTGCCAGCAGATCTGGACAGCTTGAGACCCAGTACTTC.

The chain uses TRBV29-1 and TRBJ1-1, with 11 bases lining up with TRBD1. The length of the CDR3 is 12 residues. Unmatched junction bases numbered 4, after V lost 5 bases and J lost 8 bases. Germline CDR1 SQVTM, CDR2 ANQGSEA. CDR3 bases: TGCAGCGTTAGGACAGGGGGCATGGAAGCTTTCTTT. It translates to CSVRTGGMEAFF.

The chain links TRBV19 to TRBJ1-2, with 11 nucleotides matching TRBD1. This CDR3 spans 14 amino acids. With 5 bases clipped from V and 6 bases from J, the junction kept 5 bases outside the gene matches. Germline lookup yields CDR1 LNHDA and CDR2 SQIVND (reference sequence). DNA for the CDR3: TGTGCCAGTAGTCCGGGACAGGGGGGACATGGCTACACCTTC. This codes for CASSPGQGGHGYTF. Complete variable domain (other parts from reference TRBV19 and TRBJ1-2): DGGITQSPKYLFRKEGQNVTLSCEQNLNHDAMYWYRQDPGQGLRLIYYSQIVNDFQKGDIAEGYSVSREKKESFPLTVTSAQKNPTAFYLCASSPGQGGHGYTFGSGTRLTVV.

The sample holds one count of this clone. This chain links TRBV12-3 or TRBV12-4 with TRBJ1-5; D is uncertain. Trimming cost V 5 bases and J 7 bases, with 12 bases left between them. This CDR3 comprises 13 residues. The CDR3 protein is CASSEGSGQPQHF. The DNA for the CDR3 is TGTGCCAGCAGTGAGGGTTCAGGACAGCCCCAGCATTTT.

The chain employs TRBV7-3 and TRBJ2-3; 10 nucleotides align to TRBD2. The trim removed 5 bases at V and 3 bases at J, leaving 5 bases unmatched. The CDR3 contains 15 residues. The V gene's germline CDR1 is SGHTA and CDR2 FQGTGA. The CDR3 region is CASSQAGGQTDTQYF. As DNA, the CDR3 is TGTGCCAGCAGCCAAGCGGGGGGGCAAACAGATACGCAGTATTTT. The complete variable domain, with remaining parts taken from reference TRBV7-3 and TRBJ2-3, reads GAGVSQTPSNKVTEKGKYVELRCDPISGHTALYWYRQSLGQGPEFLIYFQGTGAADDSGLPNDRFFAVRPEGSVSTLKIQRTERGDSAVYLCASSQAGGQTDTQYFGPGTRLTVL.

This clone appeared once. CDR3 bases: TGTGCCAGCAGCCGTAATACTGAAGCTTTCTTT. This codes for CASSRNTEAFF. The V gene is TRBV5-4, the J gene TRBJ1-1; D unresolved. Germline-derived CDR1 and CDR2 are SGHNT and YYREEE (reference sequence). Deletions cut 4 bases from V and 5 bases from J, with 6 bases between. The CDR3 covers 11 residues.

In its sample, this clone was seen a few times. This chain uses TRBV4-1 with TRBJ1-6, with 7 bases identical to TRBD1. CDR3 size: 15 residues. J gave up 11 bases and V 1 base, and 8 bases lay outside the gene matches. CDR1 is MGHRA, CDR2 YSYEKL, per germline. This CDR3 is CASSQVTGSRTPLHF. Here the CDR3 DNA reads TGCGCCAGCAGCCAAGTGACAGGGAGCAGGACACCCCTCCACTTT.

V and J are TRBV3-1 (or the pseudogene TRBV3-2) and TRBJ2-1; 9 bases fit TRBD1. This CDR3 has 13 residues. V lost 2 bases and J lost 12; bases outside the gene matches: 5. CDR1 is LGHDT and CDR2 is YNNKEL in the germline V gene (reference sequence). CDR3 coding DNA: TGTGCCAGCAGCCAAATACAGGGGGCAGGGCAGTTCTTC. It translates to CASSQIQGAGQFF.

The V gene is TRBV28, the J gene TRBJ1-1, with 8 nucleotides matching TRBD1. Germline CDR1 and CDR2: MDHEN and SYDVKM. The CDR3 consists of 13 residues. The trim removed 6 bases at V and 6 bases at J, leaving 6 bases unmatched. CDR3 protein: CASRTGVFAEAFF. In nucleotides, the CDR3 is TGTGCCAGCAGGACAGGGGTATTCGCTGAAGCTTTCTTT.

This rearrangement joins TRBV2 to TRBJ2-5, with 8 positions matching TRBD2. CDR3 length: 14 amino acids. CDR1 is SNHLY, CDR2 FYNNEI, per germline. The J segment lost 4 bases and the V segment lost 4 bases, leaving 5 bases of the junction unmatched. The CDR3 sequence: CASSGAGGTETQYF. The CDR3 region has the DNA TGTGCCAGCAGTGGGGCGGGGGGCACAGAGACCCAGTACTTC.

This chain joins TRBV18 and TRBJ1-5; 8 bases are a match to TRBD1. V lost 3 bases to trimming and J lost 5 bases; unmatched junction nucleotides: 9. CDR1 is KGHSH and CDR2 is LQKENI in the germline V gene. The CDR3 loop spans 16 amino acids. The CDR3 region has the DNA TGTGCCAGCTCACCCCCCCCCGGACAGGGAGATCAGCCCCAGCATTTT. It codes for CASSPPPGQGDQPQHF.

The chain joins TRBV10-1 to TRBJ2-2; maybe TRBD2 (5 bases). Trimming removed 2 bases at V and 3 bases at J, with 16 bases between. Looked up from germline, CDR1 is WNHNN and CDR2 is SYGVQD (reference sequence). The CDR3 sequence is 17 residues long. The CDR3 DNA is TGCGCCAGCAGTGAGGACAAGGAGGAACGCTACACCGGGGAGCTGTTTTTT. This translates into CASSEDKEERYTGELFF.

This chain uses TRBV5-1 with TRBJ1-1; D ambiguous. The CDR3 sequence is 13 residues long. The germline V gene has CDR1 SGHRS and CDR2 YFSETQ. V was trimmed by 4 bases and J by 4 bases, leaving 11 bases between them. The CDR3 DNA sequence: TGCGCCAGCAGCCGAGACATGGGCACTGAAGCTTTCTTT. Translated: CASSRDMGTEAFF.